The 12 T cell receptor beta chains in this list originate from one sample, sequenced in a study of radiation and T cells in renal cell carcinoma. Time point reported: blood 4 weeks post-SBRT, at nephrectomy. This sample's treatment: 15 Gy SBRT to primary tumor, nephrectomy 4 weeks later. TCRdb's copy holds only in-frame clones and misses some; the assay was immunoSEQ multiplex PCR. The sample holds over 85,000 clones; over 80% are singletons and the top ten take 9.4%. The sample here was blood, taken from a patient whose treatment included radiotherapy and nephrectomy. The origin of the receptors is a man over 45 with renal cell carcinoma.

This chain uses TRBV6-6 with TRBJ1-1; D is uncertain. The CDR3 runs to 14 residues. The V gene lost 6 bases and the J gene lost 7 bases, with 18 bases spanning the gap. Germline V lookup: CDR1 MNHNY, CDR2 SVGAGI (reference sequence). The DNA of the CDR3 is TGTGCCAGCAGGGAAAACAGTATGCTCGGTGAAGCTTTCTTT. It encodes CASRENSMLGEAFF.

The chain joins TRBV6-4 to TRBJ2-1; 11 nucleotides match TRBD2. The germline V gene encodes CDR1 MRHNA and CDR2 SNTAGT. This CDR3 has 15 residues. V lost 9 bases, J lost 3 bases, and 7 bases stayed unmatched. CDR3 region: CARERTSGSYNEQFF. In nucleotides, the CDR3 is TGTGCCAGGGAGAGAACTAGCGGGAGCTACAATGAGCAGTTCTTC.

The rearrangement joins TRBV27 to TRBJ2-2; TRBD1 matches at 7 bases. The J segment lost 6 bases and the V segment lost 6 bases, leaving 10 bases of the junction unmatched. CDR3 length equals 15 residues. Germline V gives CDR1 MNHEY, CDR2 SMNVEV (reference sequence). The CDR3 nucleotides read TGTGCCAGCAGATCCAAGGACAGGTGGTCCGGGGAGCTGTTTTTT. Residues: CASRSKDRWSGELFF.

This chain uses TRBV9 with TRBJ2-3; no firm D call. CDR1 and CDR2 from the germline V gene are SGDLS and YYNGEE. The V gene lost 0 bases and the J gene lost 1 base, with 9 bases spanning the gap. This CDR3 comprises 15 residues. The CDR3 region has the DNA TGTGCCAGCAGCGTAGCGGGTGGGGGCACAGATACGCAGTATTTT. Amino acid sequence: CASSVAGGGTDTQYF.

This sequence joins TRBV7-3 and TRBJ2-5, with a possible D match to TRBD2 (6 bases). This CDR3 comprises 14 residues. The germline CDR1 and CDR2 sequences are SGHTA and FQGTGA. V lost 0 bases, J lost 7 bases, and 12 bases lay in between. The CDR3 DNA reads as TGTGCCAGCAGCTTAACGGTTGCCGGGGGGACCCAGTACTTC. It encodes CASSLTVAGGTQYF. The full variable domain, its missing parts supplied by reference TRBV7-3 and TRBJ2-5, is GAGVSQTPSNKVTEKGKYVELRCDPISGHTALYWYRQSLGQGPEFLIYFQGTGAADDSGLPNDRFFAVRPEGSVSTLKIQRTERGDSAVYLCASSLTVAGGTQYFGPGTRLLVL.

This chain connects TRBV6-5 to TRBJ1-1; D is ambiguous. The CDR3 has 13 residues. Trimming removed 2 bases at V and 1 base at J, with 5 bases between. From germline, CDR1 is MNHEY and CDR2 SVGAGI. CDR3 DNA: TGTGCCAGCAGTTACCAAGGGAACACTGAAGCTTTCTTT. This translates into CASSYQGNTEAFF.

This chain links TRBV5-8 with TRBJ2-7, with D perhaps matching TRBD1 (5 bases). This CDR3 region has 13 residues. The ends were cut back, 0 bases at V and 6 bases at J, with 10 bases in the middle. Germline lookup yields CDR1 SGHTS and CDR2 YDEGEE. CDR3 in DNA: TGTGCCAGCAGCTTGGGGGGCGCAATCGAGCAGTACTTC. It specifies CASSLGGAIEQYF.

The chain has TRBV2 and TRBJ2-7; 7 bases agree with TRBD2. Looked up from germline, CDR1 is SNHLY and CDR2 is FYNNEI. Unmatched junction bases numbered 6, after V lost 3 bases and J lost 1 base. This CDR3 region has 15 residues. Here the CDR3 reads CASSEGGVGSYEQYF. DNA for the CDR3: TGTGCCAGCAGTGAGGGGGGGGTCGGTTCCTACGAGCAGTACTTC.

This chain uses TRBV15 with TRBJ1-4; 7 positions match TRBD1. This CDR3 contains 15 residues. With 3 bases clipped from V and 8 bases from J, the junction kept 9 bases outside the gene matches. CDR1 and CDR2 from the germline V gene are LNHNV and YYDKDF (reference sequence). This CDR3 reads CATSSDGQVVEKLFF. For the CDR3, the DNA is TGTGCCACCAGCAGTGACGGACAGGTTGTAGAAAAACTGTTTTTT.

DNA for the CDR3: TGTGCCACCAGCAGAGGGGAGGGGGCCTTTGCAGATACGCAGTATTTT. Protein product: CATSRGEGAFADTQYF. This chain uses TRBV15 with TRBJ2-3; D is perhaps TRBD1 or TRBD2 (7 bases each). CDR1 is LNHNV and CDR2 is YYDKDF in the germline V gene (reference sequence). V lost 1 base and J lost 4, with 15 bases in between. The CDR3 spans 16 residues.

The chain joins TRBV5-1 to TRBJ1-5, with D unclear. This CDR3 is 13 amino acids long. V was clipped by 2 bases and J by 3 bases, with 6 bases between them. In germline, CDR1 is SGHRS, CDR2 YFSETQ. DNA for the CDR3: TGCGCCAGCAGCTTAGATTACAATCAGCCCCAGCATTTT. Translating it yields CASSLDYNQPQHF.

The chain combines TRBV6-1 with TRBJ2-1; perhaps D is TRBD1 or TRBD2 (5 bases each). The CDR3 has 15 residues. The germline gives CDR1 MNHNS, CDR2 SASEGT. The V end lost 5 bases, the J end lost 0 bases, and 11 bases lay between the germline ends. The CDR3: CASSRDPSSYNEQFF. The CDR3 DNA reads TGTGCCAGCAGTCGGGACCCGAGCTCCTACAATGAGCAGTTCTTC.